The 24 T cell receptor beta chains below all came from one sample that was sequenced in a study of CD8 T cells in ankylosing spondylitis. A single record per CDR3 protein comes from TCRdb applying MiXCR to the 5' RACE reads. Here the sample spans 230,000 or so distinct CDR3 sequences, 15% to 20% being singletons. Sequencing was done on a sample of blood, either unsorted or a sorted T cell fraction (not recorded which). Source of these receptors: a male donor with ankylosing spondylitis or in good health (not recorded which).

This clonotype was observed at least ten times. The chain's CDR3 is CASSQEKLGIGVRETQYF. The CDR3 nucleotides are TGCGCCAGCAGCCAGGAGAAACTAGGGATCGGGGTACGGGAGACCCAGTACTTC. This rearrangement joins TRBV4-3 to TRBJ2-5, with a possible D match to TRBD2 (5 bases). The CDR3 is 18 amino acids. Per the germline V gene, CDR1 is LGHNA and CDR2 is YSLEER. V shed 3 bases and J shed 5 bases, with 25 bases lying between them.

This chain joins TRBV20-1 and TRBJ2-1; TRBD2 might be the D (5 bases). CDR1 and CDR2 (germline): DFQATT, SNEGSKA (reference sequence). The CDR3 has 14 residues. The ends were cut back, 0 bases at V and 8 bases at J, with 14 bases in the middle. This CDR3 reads CSARDRPGWDEQFF. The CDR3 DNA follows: TGCAGTGCTAGAGATCGTCCGGGATGGGATGAGCAGTTCTTC.

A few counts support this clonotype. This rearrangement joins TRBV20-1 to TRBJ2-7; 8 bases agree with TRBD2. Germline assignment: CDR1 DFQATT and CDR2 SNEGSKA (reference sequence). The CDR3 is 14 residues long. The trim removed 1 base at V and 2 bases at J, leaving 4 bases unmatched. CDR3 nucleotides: TGCAGTGCTAGAGTACTAGCGGCAACCTACGAGCAGTACTTC. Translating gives CSARVLAATYEQYF.

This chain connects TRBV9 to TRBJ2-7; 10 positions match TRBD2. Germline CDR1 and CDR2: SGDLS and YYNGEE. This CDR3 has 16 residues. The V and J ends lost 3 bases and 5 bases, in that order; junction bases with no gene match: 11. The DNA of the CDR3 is TGTGCCAGCAGCGCCTTTGGAGCGGGAGGGACGAACGAGCAGTACTTC. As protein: CASSAFGAGGTNEQYF. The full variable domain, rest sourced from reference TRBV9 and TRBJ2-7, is DSGVTQTPKHLITATGQRVTLRCSPRSGDLSVYWYQQSLDQGLQFLIQYYNGEERAKGNILERFSAQQFPDLHSELNLSSLELGDSALYFCASSAFGAGGTNEQYFGPGTRLTVT.

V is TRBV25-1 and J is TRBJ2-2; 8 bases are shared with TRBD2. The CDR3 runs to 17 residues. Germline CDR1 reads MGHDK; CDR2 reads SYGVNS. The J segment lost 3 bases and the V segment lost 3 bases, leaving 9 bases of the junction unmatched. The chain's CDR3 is CASSEVVAGLHTGELFF. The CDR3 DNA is TGTGCCAGCAGTGAGGTGGTAGCGGGACTACACACCGGGGAGCTGTTTTTT.

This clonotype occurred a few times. The CDR3 DNA is TGTGCCAGCAGTCCCCGGGACAGCCCCGATGAGCAGTTCTTC. As protein: CASSPRDSPDEQFF. The chain recombines TRBV28 with TRBJ2-1; TRBD1 aligns across 7 bases. V trimming: 5 bases; J trimming: 8 bases; junction bases outside the gene matches: 9. Looked up from germline, CDR1 is MDHEN and CDR2 is SYDVKM. The CDR3 totals 14 residues. Full variable domain (outside the CDR3, taken from reference TRBV28 and TRBJ2-1): DVKVTQSSRYLVKRTGEKVFLECVQDMDHENMFWYRQDPGLGLRLIYFSYDVKMKEKGDIPEGYSVSREKKERFSLILESASTNQTSMYLCASSPRDSPDEQFFGPGTRLTVL.

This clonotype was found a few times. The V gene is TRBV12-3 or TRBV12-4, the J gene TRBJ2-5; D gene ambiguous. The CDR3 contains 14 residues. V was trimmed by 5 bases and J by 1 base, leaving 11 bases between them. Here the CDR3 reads CASSSDPGQETQYF. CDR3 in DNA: TGTGCCAGCAGTAGTGACCCAGGCCAAGAGACCCAGTACTTC.

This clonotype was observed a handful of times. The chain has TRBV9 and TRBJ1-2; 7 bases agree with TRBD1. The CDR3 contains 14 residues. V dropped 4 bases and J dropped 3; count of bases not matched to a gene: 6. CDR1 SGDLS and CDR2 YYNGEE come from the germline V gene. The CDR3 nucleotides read TGTGCCAGCAGCCTTAGCGGGACAGACTATGGCTACACCTTC. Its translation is CASSLSGTDYGYTF.

The CDR3 reads CASSDDEGLFNEKLFF. DNA for the CDR3: TGTGCCAGCAGTGACGACGAGGGACTTTTTAATGAAAAACTGTTTTTT. The chain couples TRBV6-1 to TRBJ1-4; D is perhaps TRBD1 (5 bases). Germline CDR1 is MNHNS and CDR2 is SASEGT. The CDR3 runs 16 residues. V was clipped by 3 bases and J by 4 bases, with 15 bases between them.

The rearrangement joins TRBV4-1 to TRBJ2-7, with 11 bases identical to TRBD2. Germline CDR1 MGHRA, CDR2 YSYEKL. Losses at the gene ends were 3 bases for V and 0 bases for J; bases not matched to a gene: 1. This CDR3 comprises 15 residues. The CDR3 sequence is CASSQGLAVSYEQYF. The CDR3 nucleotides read TGCGCCAGCAGCCAGGGACTAGCGGTCTCCTACGAGCAGTACTTC.

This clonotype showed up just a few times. In nucleotides, the CDR3 is TGTGCTAGTGGTTTCCTCGCTAGCGGGAGGGCCCCAACCTACGAGCAGTACTTC. It yields the protein CASGFLASGRAPTYEQYF. The chain joins TRBV12-5 to TRBJ2-7; 12 bases align to TRBD2. The junction had 11 bases not matched to a gene; V was cut back by 3 bases and J by 2 bases. The CDR3 runs to 18 residues. CDR1 and CDR2 from the germline V gene are LGHNT and FRNRAP.

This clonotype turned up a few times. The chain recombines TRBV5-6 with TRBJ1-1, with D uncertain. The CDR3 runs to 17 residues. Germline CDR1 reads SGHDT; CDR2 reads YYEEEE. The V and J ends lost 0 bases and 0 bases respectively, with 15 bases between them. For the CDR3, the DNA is TGTGCCAGCAGCTTGGGTGTTTTTCGAGCCCTGAACACTGAAGCTTTCTTT. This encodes CASSLGVFRALNTEAFF.

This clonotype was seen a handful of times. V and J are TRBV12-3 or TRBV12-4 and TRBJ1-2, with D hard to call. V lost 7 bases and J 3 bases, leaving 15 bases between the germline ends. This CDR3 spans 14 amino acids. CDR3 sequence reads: CASTPGPPDYGYTF. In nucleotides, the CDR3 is TGTGCCAGCACTCCGGGCCCCCCGGACTATGGCTACACCTTC.

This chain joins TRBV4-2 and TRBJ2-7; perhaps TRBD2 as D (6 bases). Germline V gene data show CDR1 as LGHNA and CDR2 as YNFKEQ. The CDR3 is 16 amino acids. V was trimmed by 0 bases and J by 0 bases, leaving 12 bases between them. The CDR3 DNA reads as TGTGCCAGCAGCCAAGATCAGGAGGGCCCCTCCTACGAGCAGTACTTC. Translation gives CASSQDQEGPSYEQYF.

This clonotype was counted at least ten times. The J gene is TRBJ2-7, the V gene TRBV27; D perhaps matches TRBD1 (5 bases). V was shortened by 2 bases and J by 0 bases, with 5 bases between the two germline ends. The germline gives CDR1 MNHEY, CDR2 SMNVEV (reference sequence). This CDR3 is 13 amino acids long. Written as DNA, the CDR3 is TGTGCCAGCAGTTTAAGGGGCTCCTACGAGCAGTACTTC. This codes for CASSLRGSYEQYF.

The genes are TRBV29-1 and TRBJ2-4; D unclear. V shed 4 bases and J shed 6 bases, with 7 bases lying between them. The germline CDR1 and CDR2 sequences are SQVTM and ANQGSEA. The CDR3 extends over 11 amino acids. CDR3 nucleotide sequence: TGCAGCGTTGGTAGTGGAAACATTCAGTACTTC. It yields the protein CSVGSGNIQYF.

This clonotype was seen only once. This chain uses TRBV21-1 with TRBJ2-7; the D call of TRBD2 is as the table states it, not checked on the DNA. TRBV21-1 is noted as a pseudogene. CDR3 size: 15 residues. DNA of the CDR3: TGTGCCAGCAGCAAATCGTTGCGGGAGACCTACGAGCAGTACTTC. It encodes CASSKSLRETYEQYF.

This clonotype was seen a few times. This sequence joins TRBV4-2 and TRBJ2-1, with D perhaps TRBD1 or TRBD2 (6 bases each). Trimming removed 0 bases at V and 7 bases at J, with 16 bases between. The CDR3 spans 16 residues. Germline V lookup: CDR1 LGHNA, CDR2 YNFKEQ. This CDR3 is CASSQDQGTASNEQFF. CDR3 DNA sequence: TGTGCCAGCAGCCAAGATCAGGGGACTGCCTCTAATGAGCAGTTCTTC.

CDR3 residues: CASSGDRDRGGQPQHF. The CDR3 DNA is TGTGCCAGCAGTGGGGATCGGGACAGGGGAGGGCAGCCCCAGCATTTT. The rearrangement joins TRBV12-3 or TRBV12-4 to TRBJ1-5, with TRBD1 matching 10 bases. The V and J ends lost 5 bases and 7 bases, in that order; junction bases with no gene match: 11. The CDR3 totals 16 residues.

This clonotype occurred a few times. CDR3 in DNA: TGCGCCAGCAGCCAAGACAGGACAGGGGGTGGACAGCCCCAGCATTTT. It codes for CASSQDRTGGGQPQHF. The chain carries TRBV4-1 and TRBJ1-5; 10 nucleotides agree with TRBD1. There are 16 residues in the CDR3. V shed 0 bases, J shed 7 bases, and the junction held 6 bases outside the gene matches. CDR1 is MGHRA, CDR2 YSYEKL, per germline.

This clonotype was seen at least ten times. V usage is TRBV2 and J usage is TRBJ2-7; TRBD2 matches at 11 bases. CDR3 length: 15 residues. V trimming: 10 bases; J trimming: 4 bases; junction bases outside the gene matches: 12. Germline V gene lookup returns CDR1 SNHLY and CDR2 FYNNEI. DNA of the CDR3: TGTGCCACTTCGCCCGCTCTAGCGGGAGGTTACGAGCAGTACTTC. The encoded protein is CATSPALAGGYEQYF.

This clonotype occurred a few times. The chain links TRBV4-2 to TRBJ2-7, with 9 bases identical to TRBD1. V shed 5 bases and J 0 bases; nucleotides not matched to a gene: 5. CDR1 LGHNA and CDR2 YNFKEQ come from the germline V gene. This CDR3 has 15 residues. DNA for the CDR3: TGTGCCAGCAGCAAGGGGACAGGGAGCTCCTACGAGCAGTACTTC. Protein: CASSKGTGSSYEQYF.

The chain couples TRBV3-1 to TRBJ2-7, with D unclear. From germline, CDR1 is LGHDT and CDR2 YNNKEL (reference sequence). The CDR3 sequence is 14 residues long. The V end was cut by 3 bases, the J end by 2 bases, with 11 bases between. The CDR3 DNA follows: TGTGCCAGCAGCCAGGTCATACGGGCCTACGAGCAGTACTTC. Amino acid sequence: CASSQVIRAYEQYF.

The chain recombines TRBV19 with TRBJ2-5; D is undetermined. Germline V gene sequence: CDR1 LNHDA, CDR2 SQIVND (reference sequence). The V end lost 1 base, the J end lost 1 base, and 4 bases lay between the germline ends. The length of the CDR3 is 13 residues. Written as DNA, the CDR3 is TGTGCCAGTAGTATAGTCAGCCAAGAGACCCAGTACTTC. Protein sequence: CASSIVSQETQYF.